This T cell receptor (beta chain) was retrieved from a study of blood T cell repertoires in COVID-19. CDR3 length: 12 residues. V dropped 2 bases and J dropped 3 bases, with 7 bases sitting between them. The germline gives CDR1 SQVTM, CDR2 ANQGSEA. Using immunoSEQ multiplex PCR, the repertoire was profiled, and TCRdb retains in-frame clones only, with some absent. The sample yields approximately 210,000 clones, roughly four fifths seen once. This receptor was identified in a woman older than 75 with COVID-19, enrolled during active disease. The chain joins TRBV29-1 to TRBJ1-1; no clear D. The sample taken for sequencing was peripheral blood. The CDR3 DNA reads as TGCAGCGTTGAACCCTCCTACACTGAAGCTTTCTTT. Encoded protein: CSVEPSYTEAFF.